This T cell receptor (beta chain) is drawn from a study of T-cell reconstitution after alpha-beta-depleted transplantation in children. For TCRbeta, the library was prepared with unique molecular identifiers. TCRdb processed the PCR reads anew with MiXCR; each CDR3 protein has one entry. The sample has approximately 300,000 distinct CDR3 sequences, about a tenth seen once. V was shortened by 0 bases and J by 4 bases, with 21 bases between the two germline ends. Germline V gene lookup returns CDR1 SGHTA and CDR2 FQGTGA. The CDR3 covers 18 residues. In this sample, this clonotype turned up many times. This receptor was taken from a boy under two years old with acute myeloid leukemia, due to receive a stem cell transplant. V usage is TRBV7-3 and J usage is TRBJ2-5, with D hard to call. The sequencing used PBMCs, collected before TCRalphabeta/CD19-depleted stem cell transplant. The CDR3 loop reads CASSLTGSSWVTAETQYF. The CDR3 DNA sequence: TGTGCCAGCAGCTTAACAGGGTCATCTTGGGTAACAGCAGAGACCCAGTACTTC.